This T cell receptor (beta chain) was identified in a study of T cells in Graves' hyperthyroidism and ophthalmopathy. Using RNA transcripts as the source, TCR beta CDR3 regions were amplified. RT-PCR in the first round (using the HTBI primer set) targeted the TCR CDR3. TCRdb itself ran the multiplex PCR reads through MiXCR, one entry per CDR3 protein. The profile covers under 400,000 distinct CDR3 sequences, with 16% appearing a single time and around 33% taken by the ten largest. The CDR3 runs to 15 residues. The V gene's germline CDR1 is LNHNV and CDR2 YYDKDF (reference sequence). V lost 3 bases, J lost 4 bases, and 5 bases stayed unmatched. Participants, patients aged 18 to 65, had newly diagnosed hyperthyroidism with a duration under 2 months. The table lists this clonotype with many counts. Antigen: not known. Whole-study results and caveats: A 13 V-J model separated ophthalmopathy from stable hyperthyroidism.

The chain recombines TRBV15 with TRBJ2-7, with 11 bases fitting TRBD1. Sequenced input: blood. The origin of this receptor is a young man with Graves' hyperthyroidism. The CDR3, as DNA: TGTGCCACCAGCAGGCCGGGACAGGGGGTTTACGAGCAGTACTTC. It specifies CATSRPGQGVYEQYF.